This T cell receptor (beta chain) came from a study of shared clonotypes between healthy human individuals. Findings and limits, study-wide: The study generally estimated greater richness for naive than memory subsets.

V was clipped by 0 bases and J by 4 bases, with 19 bases between them. This CDR3 comprises 17 residues. Looked up from germline, CDR1 is SGHRS and CDR2 is YFSETQ. Sorted-subset replicate PCRs used 200 to 250 ng DNA, about 30,000 T cell genomes. Clones were sequenced by immunoSEQ multiplex PCR, and TCRdb holds only the in-frame ones, with some missing. The table shows more than 2,000,000 clones, with 90% to 95% occurring only once. A word on this clone: Antigen unknown.

The TCR originated in a man aged 18 to 35 in good health. Sequenced sample: naive CD4+ T cells sorted from blood. The subset is: CD45RA+ positively selected. This rearrangement joins TRBV5-1 to TRBJ1-1; possible D gene TRBD1, 5 bases. For the CDR3, the DNA is TGCGCCAGCAGCTTGGGGCAGGGAGAGAGTCTGTTCACTGAAGCTTTCTTT. It yields the protein CASSLGQGESLFTEAFF.